The 14 T cell receptor beta chains reported below all come from one sample, sequenced in a study of long-term antiretroviral therapy in people with HIV. The assay, immunoSEQ v3.0, was run at survey level. The table came from immunoSEQ multiplex PCR; TCRdb's copy has only in-frame clones and leaves some out. The top ten clones hold approximately 2.9% of a sample with over 30,000 clones, roughly 77% of them seen once. The material sequenced was unsorted PBMCs, taken 1.9 years after starting antiretroviral therapy. The receptors originated from a man aged 18 to 29 with HIV.

The V and J genes are TRBV28 and TRBJ2-7; unclear D gene. The CDR3 consists of 14 residues. V dropped 5 bases and J dropped 2 bases, with 13 bases sitting between them. Germline assignment: CDR1 MDHEN and CDR2 SYDVKM. As DNA, the CDR3 is TGTGCCAGCAGTCCCCTGGGGTTCCCCTACGAGCAGTACGTC. It specifies CASSPLGFPYEQYV.

This chain joins TRBV25-1 and TRBJ1-1, with D possibly TRBD1 on 6 matching bases. This CDR3 is built from 13 residues. V dropped 5 bases and J dropped 1 base, with 8 bases sitting between them. The germline gives CDR1 MGHDK, CDR2 SYGVNS. CDR3 sequence: CASSSGANTEAFF. CDR3 in DNA: TGTGCCAGCAGTTCAGGGGCGAACACTGAAGCTTTCTTT.

V usage is TRBV2 and J usage is TRBJ1-4; 7 nucleotides align to TRBD1. Per the germline V gene, CDR1 is SNHLY and CDR2 is FYNNEI. The CDR3 is made up of 13 amino acids. V trimming: 2 bases; J trimming: 11 bases; junction bases outside the gene matches: 5. CDR3 loop: CASSELTGKKLFF. The CDR3 nucleotides read TGTGCCAGCAGTGAATTGACAGGGAAGAAACTGTTTTTT. Combining the CDR3 with reference TRBV2 and TRBJ1-4 gives the whole variable domain EPEVTQTPSHQVTQMGQEVILRCVPISNHLYFYWYRQILGQKVEFLVSFYNNEISEKSEIFDDQFSVERPDGSNFTLKIRSTKLEDSAMYFCASSELTGKKLFFGSGTQLSVL.

This clone has just a few counts. The chain joins TRBV5-6 to TRBJ1-2; 7 positions agree with TRBD1. CDR1 is SGHDT, CDR2 YYEEEE, per germline. This CDR3 is 13 amino acids long. Trimming removed 2 bases from V and 8 bases from J; junction bases left unmatched: 6. The CDR3 nucleotides read TGTGCCAGCAGCTTTGGGACAGCTGAGGGCTACACCTTC. It codes for CASSFGTAEGYTF.

The J gene is TRBJ1-1, the V gene TRBV11-1; D unclear. Germline assignment: CDR1 SGHAT and CDR2 FQDESV (reference sequence). Trimming pared 2 bases from V and 0 bases from J, leaving 13 bases between. The CDR3 spans 16 residues. CDR3 sequence reads: CASSLPSPGLNTEAFF. DNA for the CDR3: TGTGCCAGCAGCTTACCATCACCGGGGTTGAACACTGAAGCTTTCTTT.

This clone was observed a few times. The J gene is TRBJ1-5, the V gene TRBV5-6, with 9 bases aligning to TRBD1. Trimming took 2 bases from V and 4 from J; bases not matched to a gene: 1. The CDR3 runs 14 residues. Germline V gene lookup returns CDR1 SGHDT and CDR2 YYEEEE. The CDR3 loop reads CASSFGQGNQPQHF. CDR3 nucleotide sequence: TGTGCCAGCAGCTTCGGACAGGGGAATCAGCCCCAGCATTTT.

This clone was seen a handful of times. The CDR3 here is CASSQDFRLAGSNTQYF. The CDR3 DNA is TGCGCCAGCAGCCAAGATTTCAGACTAGCGGGGTCGAATACGCAGTATTTT. The V gene is TRBV4-1, the J gene TRBJ2-3; TRBD2 matches 11 bases. Per the germline V gene, CDR1 is MGHRA and CDR2 is YSYEKL. This CDR3 has 17 residues. V dropped 0 bases and J dropped 7; count of bases not matched to a gene: 9.

J is TRBJ1-2 and V is TRBV7-9, with 8 bases lining up with TRBD1. The germline V gene encodes CDR1 SEHNR and CDR2 FQNEAQ (reference sequence). This CDR3 has 14 residues. V lost 10 bases and J lost 6; bases outside the gene matches: 13. CDR3 protein: CATDRETVGHGYTF. Written as DNA, the CDR3 is TGTGCCACGGACAGGGAGACTGTCGGGCATGGCTACACCTTC.

The chain has TRBV18 and TRBJ2-1; the match to TRBD2 covers 7 bases. Germline CDR1 and CDR2: KGHSH and LQKENI. J gave up 5 bases and V 2 bases, and 6 bases lay outside the gene matches. This CDR3 comprises 15 residues. The chain's CDR3 is CASSPWASGDNEQFF. The CDR3 bases are TGTGCCAGCTCACCATGGGCTAGCGGCGACAATGAGCAGTTCTTC.

The chain carries TRBV15 and TRBJ2-7; 8 bases fit TRBD2. The CDR3 is made up of 18 amino acids. Germline CDR1 LNHNV, CDR2 YYDKDF (reference sequence). Losses at the gene ends were 1 base for V and 0 bases for J; bases not matched to a gene: 11. The CDR3 region is CATSRGGRGGGTSYEQYF. The CDR3 nucleotides read TGTGCCACCAGCAGAGGAGGAAGGGGCGGGGGGACCTCCTACGAGCAGTACTTC. Full variable domain (outside the CDR3, taken from reference TRBV15 and TRBJ2-7): DAMVIQNPRYQVTQFGKPVTLSCSQTLNHNVMYWYQQKSSQAPKLLFHYYDKDFNNEADTPDNFQSRRPNTSFCFLDIRSPGLGDTAMYLCATSRGGRGGGTSYEQYFGPGTRLTVT.

There are a few counts of this clone. The genes are TRBV4-2 and TRBJ1-5, with unresolved D. The CDR3 consists of 15 residues. Looked up from germline, CDR1 is LGHNA and CDR2 is YNFKEQ. The germline V and J ends were trimmed by 1 base and 3 bases, with 10 bases remaining between them. CDR3 bases: TGTGCCAGCAGCCAAGTGCACAGCCCCAATCAGCCCCAGCATTTT. This encodes CASSQVHSPNQPQHF.

The rearrangement links TRBV6-1 to TRBJ2-7, with 7 bases fitting TRBD1. CDR3 size: 15 residues. The V segment lost 7 bases and the J segment 2 bases; nucleotides outside the gene matches: 11. Germline V gene data show CDR1 as MNHNS and CDR2 as SASEGT. The CDR3 DNA follows: TGTGCCAGCAACCAAAGACAGGGAGTCACCTACGAGCAGTACTTC. The encoded protein is CASNQRQGVTYEQYF.

The chain is built from TRBV27 and TRBJ2-5; no clear D gene. This CDR3 spans 12 amino acids. The V end lost 0 bases, the J end lost 5 bases, and 4 bases lay between the germline ends. CDR1 is MNHEY and CDR2 is SMNVEV in the germline V gene (reference sequence). The CDR3 region is CASSLSGETQYF. CDR3 DNA sequence: TGTGCCAGCAGTTTATCGGGCGAGACCCAGTACTTC.

CDR3 sequence (DNA): TGTGCCAGCAGCTTAAGCGGCGGGGCTTCGAACACCGGGGAGCTGTTTTTT. It is translated as CASSLSGGASNTGELFF. The rearrangement links TRBV7-3 to TRBJ2-2; a weak D match, TRBD2 (6 bases). The V end was cut by 1 base, the J end by 0 bases, with 12 bases between. The CDR3 consists of 17 residues. Germline CDR1 is SGHTA and CDR2 is FQGTGA.